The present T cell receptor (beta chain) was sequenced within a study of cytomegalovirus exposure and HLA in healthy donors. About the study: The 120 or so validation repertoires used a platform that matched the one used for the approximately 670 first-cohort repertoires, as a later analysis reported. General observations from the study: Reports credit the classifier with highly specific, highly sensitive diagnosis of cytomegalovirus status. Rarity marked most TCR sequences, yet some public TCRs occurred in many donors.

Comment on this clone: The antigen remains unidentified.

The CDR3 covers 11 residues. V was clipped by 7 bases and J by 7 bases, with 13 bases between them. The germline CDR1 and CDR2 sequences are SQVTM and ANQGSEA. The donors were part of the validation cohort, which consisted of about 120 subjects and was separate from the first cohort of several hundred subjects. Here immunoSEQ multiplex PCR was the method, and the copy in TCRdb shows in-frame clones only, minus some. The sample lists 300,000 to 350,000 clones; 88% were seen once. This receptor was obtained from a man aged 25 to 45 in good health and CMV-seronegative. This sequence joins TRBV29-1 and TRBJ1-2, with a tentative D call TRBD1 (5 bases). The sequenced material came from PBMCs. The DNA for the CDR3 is TGCAGCGGCGAGCAGGGAGGTGGCTACACCTTC. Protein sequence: CSGEQGGGYTF.